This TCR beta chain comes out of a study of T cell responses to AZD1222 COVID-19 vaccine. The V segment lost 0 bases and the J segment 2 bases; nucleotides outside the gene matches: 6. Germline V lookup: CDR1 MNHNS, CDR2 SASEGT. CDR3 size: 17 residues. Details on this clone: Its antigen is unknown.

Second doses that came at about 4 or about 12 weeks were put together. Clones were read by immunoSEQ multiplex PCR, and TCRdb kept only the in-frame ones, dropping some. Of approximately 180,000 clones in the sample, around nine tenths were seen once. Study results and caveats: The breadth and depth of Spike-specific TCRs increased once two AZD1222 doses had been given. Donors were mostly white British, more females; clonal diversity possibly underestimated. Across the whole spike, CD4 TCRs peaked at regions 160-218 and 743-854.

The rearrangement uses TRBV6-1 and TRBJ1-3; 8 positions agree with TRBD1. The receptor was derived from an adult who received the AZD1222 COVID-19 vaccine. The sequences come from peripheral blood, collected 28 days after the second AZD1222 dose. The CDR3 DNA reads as TGTGCCAGCAGTGAAGCGTTTGCAGGGGGCACTGGAAACACCATATATTTT. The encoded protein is CASSEAFAGGTGNTIYF.